What follows is one T cell receptor beta chain and its context. Its matching antigen is unknown. The sample is drawn from a study of cytomegalovirus exposure and HLA in healthy donors. The CDR3 sequence is 18 residues long. The J segment lost 0 bases and the V segment lost 7 bases, leaving 11 bases of the junction unmatched. Points from the study as a whole: A missense variant in DCLRE1C was later tied to TCR beta V- and J-gene trimming.

This PCR relied on a set of 60 Vbeta primers and 13 Jbeta primers. Method: immunoSEQ multiplex PCR; TCRdb's copy keeps in-frame clones and lacks some. The data hold 150,000 or so clones, with roughly 80% observed a single time. The receptor was isolated from a man aged 50-60 years in good health and CMV-seropositive. The sample was PBMCs. The chain combines TRBV23-1 with TRBJ2-3; 12 positions match TRBD2. TRBV23-1 is labeled an ORF, and its function is uncertain. The CDR3 is CASTRASGRAQSTDTQYF. In DNA form, the CDR3 reads TGCGCCAGCACCCGGGCTAGCGGGAGGGCCCAAAGCACAGATACGCAGTATTTT.